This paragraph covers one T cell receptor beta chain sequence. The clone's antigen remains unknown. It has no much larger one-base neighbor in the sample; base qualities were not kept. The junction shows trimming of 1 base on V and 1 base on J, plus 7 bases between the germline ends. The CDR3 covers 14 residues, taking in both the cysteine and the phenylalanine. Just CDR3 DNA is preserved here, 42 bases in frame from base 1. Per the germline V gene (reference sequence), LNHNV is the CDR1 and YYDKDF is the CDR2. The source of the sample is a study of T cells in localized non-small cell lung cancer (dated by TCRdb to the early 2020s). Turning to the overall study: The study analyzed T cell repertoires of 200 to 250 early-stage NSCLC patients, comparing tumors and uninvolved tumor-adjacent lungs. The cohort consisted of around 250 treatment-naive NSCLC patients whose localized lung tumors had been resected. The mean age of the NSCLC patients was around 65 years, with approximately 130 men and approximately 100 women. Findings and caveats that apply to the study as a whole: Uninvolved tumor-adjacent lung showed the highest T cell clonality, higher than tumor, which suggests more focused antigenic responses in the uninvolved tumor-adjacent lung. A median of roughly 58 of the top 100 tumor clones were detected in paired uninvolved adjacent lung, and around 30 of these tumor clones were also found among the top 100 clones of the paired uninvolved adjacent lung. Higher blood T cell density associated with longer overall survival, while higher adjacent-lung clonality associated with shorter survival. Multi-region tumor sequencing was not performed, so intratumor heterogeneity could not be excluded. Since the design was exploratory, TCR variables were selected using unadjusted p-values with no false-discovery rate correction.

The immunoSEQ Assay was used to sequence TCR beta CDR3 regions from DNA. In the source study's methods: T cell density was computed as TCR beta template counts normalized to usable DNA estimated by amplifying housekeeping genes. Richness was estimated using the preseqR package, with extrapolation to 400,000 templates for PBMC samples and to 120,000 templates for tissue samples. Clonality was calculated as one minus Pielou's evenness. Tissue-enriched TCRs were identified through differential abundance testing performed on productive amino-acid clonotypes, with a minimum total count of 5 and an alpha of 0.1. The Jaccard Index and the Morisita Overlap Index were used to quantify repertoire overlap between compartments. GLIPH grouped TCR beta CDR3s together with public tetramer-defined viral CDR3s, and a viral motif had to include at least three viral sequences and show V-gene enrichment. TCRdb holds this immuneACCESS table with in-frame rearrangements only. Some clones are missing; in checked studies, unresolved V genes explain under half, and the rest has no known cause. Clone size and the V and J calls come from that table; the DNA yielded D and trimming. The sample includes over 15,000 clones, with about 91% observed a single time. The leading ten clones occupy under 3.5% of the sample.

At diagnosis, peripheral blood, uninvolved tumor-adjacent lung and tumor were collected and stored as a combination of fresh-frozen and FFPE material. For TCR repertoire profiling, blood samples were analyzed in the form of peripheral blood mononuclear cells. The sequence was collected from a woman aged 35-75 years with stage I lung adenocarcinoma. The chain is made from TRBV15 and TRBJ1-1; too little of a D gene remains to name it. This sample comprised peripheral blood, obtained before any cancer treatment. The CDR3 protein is CATSRGGKNTEAFF. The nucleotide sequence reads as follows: TGTGCCACCAGCAGAGGGGGAAAGAACACTGAAGCTTTCTTT.